These T cell receptor beta chains were read from a single sample in a study of blood T cell repertoires in COVID-19. The table came from immunoSEQ multiplex PCR; TCRdb's copy has only in-frame clones and leaves some out. In the table there are approximately 220,000 clones, 80% to 90% of which are singletons. The sample taken for sequencing was PBMCs or T cells enriched from blood (not recorded which). The receptors here all came from a man aged 30 to 39 who had recovered from COVID-19. Both conserved end residues are trimmed from each CDR3. Some rows mark clone size as missing; the rest say once, few, many or name a class of expanded clone.

clone size	V gene	J gene	CDR3 protein
.	TRBV6-2/TRBV6-3	TRBJ2-3	ASSYSTSGGDTQY
.	TRBV28	TRBJ2-5	ASSFRDQETQY
.	TRBV7-8	TRBJ1-1	ASSPPTERVVAF
once	TRBV14	TRBJ1-1	ASSPQWMNTEAF
.	TRBV15	TRBJ1-1	ATSRGLSTGVRGMNTEAF
.	TRBV4-3	TRBJ2-7	ASSQETEDWYEQY
.	TRBV5-1	TRBJ1-6	ASSLERTGASPLH
.	TRBV29-1	TRBJ1-5	SVGVTGGSNQPQH
once	TRBV7-8	TRBJ2-7	ASAGGGDAYEQY
.	TRBV9	TRBJ2-7	ASSVGQGDSYEQY
.	TRBV5-1	TRBJ1-1	ASSQSGAGGLRDAEAF
.	TRBV15	TRBJ1-1	ATSNINRATTEAF
.	TRBV5-1	TRBJ1-4	ASSLSGETNEKLF
.	TRBV10-1	TRBJ2-1	ASSERVLMADNEQF
.	TRBV19	TRBJ1-5	ASHIGNGGNQPQH
.	TRBV7-9	TRBJ2-2	ASSQERGRGEKNTGELF
.	TRBV4-2	TRBJ1-1	ASSQNFRGNTEAF
once	TRBV2	TRBJ1-2	ASSTGRGYT
once	TRBV7-9	TRBJ2-7	ASSPTWREQY
.	TRBV5-1	TRBJ2-1	ASSLPSNEQF
.	TRBV6-2/TRBV6-3	TRBJ1-5	ASSYVGGRQPQH
.	TRBV27	TRBJ1-6	ASSLSPRADNSPLH
.	TRBV6-4	TRBJ2-1	ATARTRGVNEQF
.	TRBV30	TRBJ1-2	AWSVLRDRMSGYGYT
.	TRBV9	TRBJ1-2	ASSGRGGHLYGYT